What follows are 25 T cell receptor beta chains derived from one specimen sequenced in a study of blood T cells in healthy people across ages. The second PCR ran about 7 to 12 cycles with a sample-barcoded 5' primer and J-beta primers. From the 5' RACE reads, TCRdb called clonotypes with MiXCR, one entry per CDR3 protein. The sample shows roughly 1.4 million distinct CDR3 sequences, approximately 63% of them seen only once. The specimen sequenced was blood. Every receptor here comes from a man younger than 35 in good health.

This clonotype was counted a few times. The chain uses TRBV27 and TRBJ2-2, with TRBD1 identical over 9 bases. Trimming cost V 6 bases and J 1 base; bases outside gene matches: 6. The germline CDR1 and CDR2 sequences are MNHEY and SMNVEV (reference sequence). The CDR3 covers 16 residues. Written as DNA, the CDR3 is TGTGCCAGCAGAAGTAGGACAGGGGTGAACACCGGGGAGCTGTTTTTT. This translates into CASRSRTGVNTGELFF.

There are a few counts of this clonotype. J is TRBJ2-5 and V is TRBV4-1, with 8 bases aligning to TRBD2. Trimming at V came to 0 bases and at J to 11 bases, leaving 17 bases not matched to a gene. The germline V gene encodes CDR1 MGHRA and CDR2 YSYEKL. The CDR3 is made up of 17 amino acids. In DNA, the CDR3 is TGCGCCAGCAGCCAAGAACCCCCCAATAGCGGGAATCAGGAGCAGTACTTC. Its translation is CASSQEPPNSGNQEQYF.

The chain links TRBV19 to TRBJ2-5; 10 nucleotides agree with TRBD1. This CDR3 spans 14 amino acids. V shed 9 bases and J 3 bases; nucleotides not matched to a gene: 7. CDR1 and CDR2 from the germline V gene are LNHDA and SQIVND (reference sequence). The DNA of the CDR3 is TGTGCCAGAGATCGGACAGGGGGAGAAGAGACCCAGTACTTC. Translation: CARDRTGGEETQYF.

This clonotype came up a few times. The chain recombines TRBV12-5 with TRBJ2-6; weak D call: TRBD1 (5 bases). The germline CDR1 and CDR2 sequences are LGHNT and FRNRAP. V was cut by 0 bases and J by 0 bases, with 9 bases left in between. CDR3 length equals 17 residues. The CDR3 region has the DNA TGTGCTAGTGGTTTGGTAGACAGCAGCTCTGGGGCCAACGTCCTGACTTTC. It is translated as CASGLVDSSSGANVLTF. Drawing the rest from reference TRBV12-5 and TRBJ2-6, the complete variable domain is DARVTQTPRHKVTEMGQEVTMRCQPILGHNTVFWYRQTMMQGLELLAYFRNRAPLDDSGMPKDRFSAEMPDATLATLKIQPSEPRDSAVYFCASGLVDSSSGANVLTFGAGSRLTVL.

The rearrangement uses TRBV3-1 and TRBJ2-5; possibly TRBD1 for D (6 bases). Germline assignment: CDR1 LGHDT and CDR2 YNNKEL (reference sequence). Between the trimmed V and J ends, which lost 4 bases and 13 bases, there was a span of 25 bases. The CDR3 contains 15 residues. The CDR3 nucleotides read TGTGCCAGCAGCCTGAGGGACACCCCTCCACACGAGCGGTACTTC. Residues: CASSLRDTPPHERYF.

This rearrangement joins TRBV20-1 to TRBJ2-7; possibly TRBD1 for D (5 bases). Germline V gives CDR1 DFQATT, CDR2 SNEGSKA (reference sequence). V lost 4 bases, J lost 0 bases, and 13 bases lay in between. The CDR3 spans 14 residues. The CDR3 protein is CSANGQTNSYEQYF. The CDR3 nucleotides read TGCAGTGCTAATGGACAAACAAACTCCTACGAGCAGTACTTC.

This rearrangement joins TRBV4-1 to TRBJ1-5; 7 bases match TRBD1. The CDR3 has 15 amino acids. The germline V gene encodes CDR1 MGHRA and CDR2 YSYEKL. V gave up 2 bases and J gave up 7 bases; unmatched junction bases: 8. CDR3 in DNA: TGCGCCAGCAGCCAACTTGTGGCAGGGGGACAGCCCCAGCATTTT. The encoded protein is CASSQLVAGGQPQHF.

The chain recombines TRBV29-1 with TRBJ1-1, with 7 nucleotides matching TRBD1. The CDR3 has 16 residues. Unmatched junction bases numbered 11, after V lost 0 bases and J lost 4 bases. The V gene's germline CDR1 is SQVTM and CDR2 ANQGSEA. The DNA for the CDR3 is TGCAGCGTTGAAGATATTCCGACAGGGTTCGGCACTGAAGCTTTCTTT. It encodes CSVEDIPTGFGTEAFF.

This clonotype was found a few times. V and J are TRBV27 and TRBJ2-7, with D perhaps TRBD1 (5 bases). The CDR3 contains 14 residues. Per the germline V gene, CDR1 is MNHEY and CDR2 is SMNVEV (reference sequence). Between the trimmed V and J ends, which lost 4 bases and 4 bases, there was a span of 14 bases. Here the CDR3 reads CASSSQDTYYEQYF. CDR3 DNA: TGTGCCAGCAGTTCCCAGGACACGTATTACGAGCAGTACTTC.

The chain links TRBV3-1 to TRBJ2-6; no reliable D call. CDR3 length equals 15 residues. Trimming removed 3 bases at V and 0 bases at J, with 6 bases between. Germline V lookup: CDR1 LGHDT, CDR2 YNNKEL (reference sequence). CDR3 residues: CASSHAASGANVLTF. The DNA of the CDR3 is TGTGCCAGCAGCCATGCAGCCTCTGGGGCCAACGTCCTGACTTTC.

CDR3: CASSYTPGGADTQYF. For the CDR3, the DNA is TGTGCCAGCAGTTACACTCCAGGGGGCGCAGATACGCAGTATTTT. The chain combines TRBV6-2 or TRBV6-3 with TRBJ2-3; TRBD1 agrees at 8 bases. Trimming removed 2 bases from V and 4 bases from J; junction bases left unmatched: 5. The CDR3 extends over 15 amino acids. Germline V gene lookup returns CDR1 MNHEY and CDR2 SVGEGT.

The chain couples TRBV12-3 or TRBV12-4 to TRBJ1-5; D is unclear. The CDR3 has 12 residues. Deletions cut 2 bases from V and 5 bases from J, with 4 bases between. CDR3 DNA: TGTGCCAGCAGTTTACAGTATCAGCCCCAGCATTTT. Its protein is CASSLQYQPQHF.

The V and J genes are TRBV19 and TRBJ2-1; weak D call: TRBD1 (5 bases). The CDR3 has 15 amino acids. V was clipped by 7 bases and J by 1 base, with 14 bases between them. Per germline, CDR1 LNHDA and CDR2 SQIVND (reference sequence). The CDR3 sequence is CASTGRVRSYNEQFF. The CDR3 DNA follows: TGTGCCAGTACGGGCAGGGTGAGGTCCTACAATGAGCAGTTCTTC.

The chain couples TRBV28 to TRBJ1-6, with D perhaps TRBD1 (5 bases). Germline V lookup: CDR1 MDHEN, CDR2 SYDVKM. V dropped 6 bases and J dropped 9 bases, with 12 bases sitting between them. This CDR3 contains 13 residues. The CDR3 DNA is TGTGCCAGCAGGTCAGGGTATGGTTCACCCCTCCACTTT. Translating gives CASRSGYGSPLHF.

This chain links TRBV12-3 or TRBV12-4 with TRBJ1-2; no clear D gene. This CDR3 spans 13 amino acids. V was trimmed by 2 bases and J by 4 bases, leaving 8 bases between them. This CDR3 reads CASSLNNLYGYTF. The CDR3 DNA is TGTGCCAGCAGTTTAAACAACCTCTATGGCTACACCTTC.

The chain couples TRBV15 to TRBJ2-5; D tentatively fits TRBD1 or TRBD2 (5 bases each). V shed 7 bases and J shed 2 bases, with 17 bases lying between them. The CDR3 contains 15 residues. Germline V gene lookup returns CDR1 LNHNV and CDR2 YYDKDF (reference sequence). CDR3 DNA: TGTGCCACCACTACGGGACGCGGGCCTCAAGAGACCCAGTACTTC. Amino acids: CATTTGRGPQETQYF.

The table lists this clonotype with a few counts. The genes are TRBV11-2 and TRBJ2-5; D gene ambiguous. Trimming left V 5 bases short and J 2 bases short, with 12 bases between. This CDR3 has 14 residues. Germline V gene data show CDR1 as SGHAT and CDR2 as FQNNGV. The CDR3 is CASSRPRLQETQYF. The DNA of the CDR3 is TGTGCCAGCAGCCGGCCACGGCTTCAAGAGACCCAGTACTTC.

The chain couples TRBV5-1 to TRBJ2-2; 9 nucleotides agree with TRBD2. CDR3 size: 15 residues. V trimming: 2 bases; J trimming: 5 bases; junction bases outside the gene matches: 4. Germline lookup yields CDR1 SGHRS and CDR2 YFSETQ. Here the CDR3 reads CASSFGTSLTGELFF. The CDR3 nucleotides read TGCGCCAGCAGCTTCGGGACTAGCCTGACCGGGGAGCTGTTTTTT.

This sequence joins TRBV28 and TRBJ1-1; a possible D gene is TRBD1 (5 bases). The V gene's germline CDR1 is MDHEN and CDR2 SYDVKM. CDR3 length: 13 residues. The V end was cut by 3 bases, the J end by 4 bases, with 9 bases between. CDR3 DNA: TGTGCCAGCAGTTTCATCGGGGGCACTGAAGCTTTCTTT. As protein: CASSFIGGTEAFF.

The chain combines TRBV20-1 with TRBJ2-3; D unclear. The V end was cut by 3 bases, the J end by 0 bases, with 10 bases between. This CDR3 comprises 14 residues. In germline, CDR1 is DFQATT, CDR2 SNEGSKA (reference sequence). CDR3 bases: TGCAGTGCTAGGGCGCCGACTAGCACAGATACGCAGTATTTT. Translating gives CSARAPTSTDTQYF.

In DNA, the CDR3 is TGTGCCAGCAGCCCCCGGGACAGGGCTTACAATGAGCAGTTCTTC. Its protein product is CASSPRDRAYNEQFF. This rearrangement joins TRBV9 to TRBJ2-1, with 9 bases aligning to TRBD1. CDR3 length: 15 amino acids. Germline CDR1 SGDLS, CDR2 YYNGEE. V was clipped by 4 bases and J by 4 bases; unmatched bases: 6.

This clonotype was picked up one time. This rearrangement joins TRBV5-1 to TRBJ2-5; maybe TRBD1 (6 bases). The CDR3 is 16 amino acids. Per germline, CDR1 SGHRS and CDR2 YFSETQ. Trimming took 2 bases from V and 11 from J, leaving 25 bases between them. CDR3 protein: CASSFGTQLQYNEQYF. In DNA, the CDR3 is TGCGCCAGCAGCTTCGGGACACAACTCCAATACAATGAGCAGTACTTC.

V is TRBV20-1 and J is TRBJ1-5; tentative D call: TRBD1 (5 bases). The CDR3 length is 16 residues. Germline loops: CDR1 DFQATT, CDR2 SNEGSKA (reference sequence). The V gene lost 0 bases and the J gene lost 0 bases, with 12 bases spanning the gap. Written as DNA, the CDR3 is TGCAGTGCTAGAGATGGGAAAGGGACTAGCAATCAGCCCCAGCATTTT. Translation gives CSARDGKGTSNQPQHF.

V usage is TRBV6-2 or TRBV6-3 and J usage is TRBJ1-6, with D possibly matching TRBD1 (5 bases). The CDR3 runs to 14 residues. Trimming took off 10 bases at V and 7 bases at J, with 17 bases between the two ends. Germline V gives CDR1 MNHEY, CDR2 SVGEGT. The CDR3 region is CATAPGRSNSPLHF. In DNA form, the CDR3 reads TGTGCCACTGCACCGGGACGGAGCAATTCACCCCTCCACTTT.

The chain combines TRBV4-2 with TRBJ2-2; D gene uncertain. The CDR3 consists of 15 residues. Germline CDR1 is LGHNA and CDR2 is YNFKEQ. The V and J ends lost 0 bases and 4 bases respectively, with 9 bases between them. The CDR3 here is CASSQDGLTTGELFF. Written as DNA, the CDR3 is TGTGCCAGCAGCCAAGATGGCCTTACCACCGGGGAGCTGTTTTTT.